Below, one T cell receptor beta chain is given with its context. What it binds is unknown. These data originate in a study of OX40 agonist ivuxolimab in advanced cancers. Profiling relied on immunoSEQ multiplex PCR, and the TCRdb table lists in-frame clones only, not all of them. The sample includes under 85,000 clones, roughly 92% seen only once; the top ten take over 5%. Per the germline V gene, CDR1 is LNHDA and CDR2 is SQIVND (reference sequence). After removal of 5 bases from V and 1 base from J, the junction contained 5 bases not matched to a gene. The CDR3 loop spans 15 amino acids. Study-level points and caveats: Patients with a partial response at 0.1-3.0 mg/kg had among the lowest clonal expansion.

The sample in question was CD4+ or CD8+ T cells sorted from blood, obtained in a trial of the OX40 agonist ivuxolimab. The rearrangement uses TRBV19 and TRBJ2-7, with 10 bases identical to TRBD2. This sequence originates from an adult with an advanced solid tumor such as melanoma, head and neck, liver or kidney cancer. Here the CDR3 DNA reads TGTGCCAGTAGTTCAGCGGGGGGGCCGTCCTACGAGCAGTACTTC. The encoded protein is CASSSAGGPSYEQYF.